These T cell receptor beta chains were read from a single sample in a study of chemoradiotherapy in HPV16-positive cancers. The method was immunoSEQ multiplex PCR; TCRdb's version includes in-frame clones alone and lacks a portion of them. The sample holds some 11,000 clones, over 60% seen once. The sample was acquired from a patient who underwent chemoradiotherapy. Source of these receptors: a human donor with HPV-associated anogenital cancer. Each CDR3 is given with its conserved first and last residue. The order of the fields is clone size, J gene, V gene, D gene, CDR3 DNA, CDR3 protein. The D gene is left open where the match is weak. Clone size is shown for a subset of rows, as once, few, many or a class of expanded clone.

NA,TRBJ1-6,TRBV30,NA,TGTGCCTGGAGCCGAGGGGGAAGCTCCTATAATTCACCCCTCCACTTT,CAWSRGGSSYNSPLHF
NA,TRBJ1-4,TRBV19,NA,TGTGCCAGTAGTGGGCGGTCGACTAATGAAAAACTGTTTTTT,CASSGRSTNEKLFF
NA,TRBJ2-2,TRBV6-5,TRBD1,TGTGCCAGCAGCCCGGGACAGGGTGGCACCGGGGAGCTGTTTTTT,CASSPGQGGTGELFF
few,TRBJ1-4,TRBV4-1,NA,TGCGCCAGCAGCCCGGGGGGGGAGATCGAAAAACTGTTTTTT,CASSPGGEIEKLFF
NA,TRBJ2-7,TRBV11-2,NA,TGTGCCAGCAGCTTCGGATCCTACGAGCAGTACTTC,CASSFGSYEQYF
NA,TRBJ1-1,TRBV5-1,TRBD1,TGCGCCAGCAGCACTCCGACAGGGGACACTGAAGCTTTCTTT,CASSTPTGDTEAFF
NA,TRBJ2-7,TRBV2,NA,TGTGCCAGCAGAGGTTTACAGGACCGCTACGAGCAGTACTTC,CASRGLQDRYEQYF
NA,TRBJ2-2,TRBV19,NA,TGTGCCAGTAGTGCCGGAATAACGAACACCGGGGAGCTGTTTTTT,CASSAGITNTGELFF
NA,TRBJ2-2,TRBV7-2,NA,TGTGCCAGCAGCAGGGCGGCAGGGCGGTGGCGGGAGCTGTTTTTT,CASSRAAGRWRELFF
NA,TRBJ2-7,TRBV7-2,NA,TGTGCCAGCAGCTTAGAAGGGGGGAGGTACGAGCAGTACTTC,CASSLEGGRYEQYF
NA,TRBJ1-4,TRBV6-1,TRBD1,TGTGCCAGCAAGGGGGCGGATGAAAAACTGTTTTTT,CASKGADEKLFF
NA,TRBJ1-6,TRBV28,NA,TGTGCCAGCAAAAGGGACCTCCCTTCACCCCTCCACTTT,CASKRDLPSPLHF
NA,TRBJ2-5,TRBV29-1,NA,TGCAGCGTTAGCCAGGGAATTGCCCAGTACTTC,CSVSQGIAQYF
NA,TRBJ2-1,TRBV18,NA,TGTGCCAGCTCACCACTCAGCAGTGGGCTAGCGACCTACAATGAGCAGTTCTTC,CASSPLSSGLATYNEQFF
NA,TRBJ2-5,TRBV7-2,NA,TGTGCCAGCAGCTTCTCCGGGCAGGCGATAGGGGAGACCCAGTACTTC,CASSFSGQAIGETQYF
few,TRBJ2-7,TRBV11-2,NA,TGTGCCAGCAGCTTTTCAGGGATCGAGCAGTACTTC,CASSFSGIEQYF
NA,TRBJ1-3,TRBV7-6,TRBD1,TGTGCCAGCAGCACATTTCCTAGGGGGCCCTCTGGAAACACCATATATTTT,CASSTFPRGPSGNTIYF
few,TRBJ2-5,TRBV7-2,TRBD1,TGTGCCAGCGCTAGGGACAGACAAGAGACCCAGTACTTC,CASARDRQETQYF
NA,TRBJ1-5,TRBV7-2,NA,TGTGCCAGCAACCTGGGGGGGTTGGGTAATCAGCCCCAGCATTTT,CASNLGGLGNQPQHF
NA,TRBJ2-3,TRBV4-2,NA,TGTGCCAGCAGCCCTGGGGCTAGCCAAGATACGCAGTATTTT,CASSPGASQDTQYF
NA,TRBJ2-5,TRBV7-9,NA,TGTGCCAGCAGTTCGAAAGGACGCCAAGAGACCCAGTACTTC,CASSSKGRQETQYF
NA,TRBJ1-2,TRBV7-9,NA,TGTGCCAGCAGCTCTACGTTCGGGGTTGTGGATGGCTACACCTTC,CASSSTFGVVDGYTF
NA,TRBJ1-4,TRBV5-6,NA,TGTGCCAGCACCTCGGAAGGGGACACCCCTAATGAAAAACTGTTTTTT,CASTSEGDTPNEKLFF
NA,TRBJ1-5,TRBV4-2,NA,TGTGCCAGCAGCCAAGATCGGGGGACAACGAGCCAGCCCCAGCATTTT,CASSQDRGTTSQPQHF
NA,TRBJ2-7,TRBV5-8,NA,TGTGCCAGCAGCTCAGGGGAACGGGAGCAGTACTTC,CASSSGEREQYF
NA,TRBJ2-1,TRBV7-9,NA,TGTGCCAGCAGCCCCGGGGCGAGGGGTGTTAGCTCCTACAATGAGCAGTTCTTC,CASSPGARGVSSYNEQFF
NA,TRBJ1-2,TRBV29-1,TRBD1,TGCAGCGTTTCACCAGGACAGGGGGACTATGGCTACACCTTC,CSVSPGQGDYGYTF
few,TRBJ1-2,TRBV5-1,TRBD1,TGCGCCAGCAGCAGAGATAGAGGACAGGGGGAAGGCTACACCTTC,CASSRDRGQGEGYTF
NA,TRBJ2-2,TRBV7-2,TRBD2,TGTGCCAGCAGCCCGAGGACTAGCCGCGGGGAGCTGTTTTTT,CASSPRTSRGELFF
NA,TRBJ2-1,TRBV7-9,NA,TGTGCCAGCAGCTTAAGGCTAGCGCGGCCTTACAATGAGCAGTTCTTC,CASSLRLARPYNEQFF
NA,TRBJ2-7,TRBV9,NA,TGTGCCAGCAGCGTAGGCGGAACTCCGGTGGACGAGCAGTACTTC,CASSVGGTPVDEQYF
NA,TRBJ1-2,TRBV5-4,NA,TGTGCCAGCAGCTTGGGGGGGGACACCTTTAACTATGGCTACACCTTC,CASSLGGDTFNYGYTF
NA,TRBJ2-7,TRBV5-1,NA,TGCGCCAGCAGCTTACCCCCGGGGGAGCAGTACTTC,CASSLPPGEQYF
NA,TRBJ1-5,TRBV5-5,NA,TGTGCCAGCAGCTTACGTTACAATCAGCCCCAGCATTTT,CASSLRYNQPQHF
NA,TRBJ2-2,TRBV11-2,TRBD2,TGTGCCAGCAGCCCTAGCGGGAGGGCCCCCCTAGGGGAGCTGTTTTTT,CASSPSGRAPLGELFF
NA,TRBJ1-1,TRBV29-1,TRBD1,TGCAGCGTTGTGGGGGTGACAGGGGGCAACTTGCTGAACACTGAAGCTTTCTTT,CSVVGVTGGNLLNTEAFF
few,TRBJ2-7,TRBV5-1,TRBD1,TGCGCCAGCAGATTTTGGACAGGCTACGAGCAGTACTTC,CASRFWTGYEQYF
NA,TRBJ1-6,TRBV11-2,TRBD1,TGTGCCAGCAGGGGGAGGGGAGACAGGGGATTAGATTCACCCCTCCACTTT,CASRGRGDRGLDSPLHF
NA,TRBJ2-5,TRBV18,TRBD2,TGTGCCAGCTCACCGACTAGCGGGAGTCTGCAAGAGACCCAGTACTTC,CASSPTSGSLQETQYF
NA,TRBJ2-3,TRBV7-2,NA,TGTGCCAGCAGCTTAGGTTTGGCCACAGATACGCAGTATTTT,CASSLGLATDTQYF
NA,TRBJ1-2,TRBV28,TRBD1,TGTGCCAGCGCACCCTCCGGGACAGCCTATGGCTACACCTTC,CASAPSGTAYGYTF
NA,TRBJ2-1,TRBV27,NA,TGTGCCAGCAGTCCCCCCCAAAGAGAGCAGTTCTTC,CASSPPQREQFF
NA,TRBJ1-1,TRBV6-5,NA,TGTGCCAGCAGTCTCTTCCTGGGCACTGAAGCTTTCTTT,CASSLFLGTEAFF
NA,TRBJ2-7,TRBV6-6,NA,TGTGCCACTGGGGGCGGGGACTACGAGCAGTACTTC,CATGGGDYEQYF
NA,TRBJ2-3,TRBV6-1,TRBD2,TGTGCCAGCAGTGGGCGTAGCGGGAGGACTTCTACTAGCACAGATACGCAGTATTTT,CASSGRSGRTSTSTDTQYF
NA,TRBJ2-7,TRBV5-1,NA,TGCGCCAGCAGCTTGGACCCAGAGGGTTACGAGCAGTACTTC,CASSLDPEGYEQYF
NA,TRBJ1-3,TRBV30,NA,TGTGCCTGGAGTGTAGGCGTAGCTGGAAACACCATATATTTT,CAWSVGVAGNTIYF
NA,TRBJ2-7,TRBV6-5,TRBD1,TGTGCCAGCAGAAAAGGACAGGCGATTTCCTACGAGCAGTACTTC,CASRKGQAISYEQYF
once,TRBJ1-5,TRBV19,TRBD1,TGTGCCAGTAGTCCGTCCGCGTCCGGGACAGGGACGAATCAGCCCCAGCATTTT,CASSPSASGTGTNQPQHF
few,TRBJ1-5,TRBV2,TRBD1,TGTGCCAGCTGCAACCGGGACAGGGGGAATCAGCCCCAGCATTTT,CASCNRDRGNQPQHF
once,TRBJ2-5,TRBV6-5,NA,TGTGCCAGCAGTCTGGGGGCACAAGAGACCCAGTACTTC,CASSLGAQETQYF
NA,TRBJ2-1,TRBV10-3,TRBD2,TGTGCCATCAGTACCGGGACTACTTACAATGAGCAGTTCTTC,CAISTGTTYNEQFF
NA,TRBJ2-3,TRBV5-6,NA,TGTGCCAGCAGCTCACGCACAGGGAGCTCGACAGATACGCAGTATTTT,CASSSRTGSSTDTQYF
NA,TRBJ2-1,TRBV21-1,NA,TGTGCCAGCAGCAAAGAGGGGCAAGAGCAGTTCTTC,CASSKEGQEQFF
NA,TRBJ2-3,TRBV28,TRBD2,TGTGCCAGCAGTCTAGCGGGGAGCACAGATACGCAGTATTTT,CASSLAGSTDTQYF